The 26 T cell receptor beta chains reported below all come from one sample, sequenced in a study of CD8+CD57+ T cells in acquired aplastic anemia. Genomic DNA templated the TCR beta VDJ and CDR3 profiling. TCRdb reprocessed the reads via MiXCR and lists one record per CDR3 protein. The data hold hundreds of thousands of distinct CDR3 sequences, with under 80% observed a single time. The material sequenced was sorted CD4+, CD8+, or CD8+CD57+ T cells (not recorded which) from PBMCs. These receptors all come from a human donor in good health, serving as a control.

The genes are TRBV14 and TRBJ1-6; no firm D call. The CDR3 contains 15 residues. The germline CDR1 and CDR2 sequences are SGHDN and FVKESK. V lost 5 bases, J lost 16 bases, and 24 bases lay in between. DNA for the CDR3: TGTGCCAGCAGCTTTAGCGGCGCGGGGAATACCCTACTCCACTTT. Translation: CASSFSGAGNTLLHF.

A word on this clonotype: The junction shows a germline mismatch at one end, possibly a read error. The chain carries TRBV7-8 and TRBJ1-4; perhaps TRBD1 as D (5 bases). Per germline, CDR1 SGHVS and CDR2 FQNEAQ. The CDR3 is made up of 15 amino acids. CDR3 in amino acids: CASSRDRPGNEELFF. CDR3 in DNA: TGTGCCAGCAGCAGAGATCGCCCAGGGAATGAAGAACTGTTTTTT.

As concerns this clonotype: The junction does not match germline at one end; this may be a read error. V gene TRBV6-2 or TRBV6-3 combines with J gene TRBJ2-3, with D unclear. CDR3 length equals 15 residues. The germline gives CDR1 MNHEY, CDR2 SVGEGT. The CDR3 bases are TGTGCCAGCAGTCAGCTAGGGAATGTAGCAGACACGCACTATTTT. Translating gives CASSQLGNVADTHYF.

The CDR3 reads CSARVSTEPSYEQYF. As DNA, the CDR3 is TGCAGTGCTAGAGTGAGCACTGAACCTTCCTACGAGCAGTACTTC. The chain is built from TRBV20-1 and TRBJ2-7, with D uncertain. Trimming removed 1 base at V and 1 base at J, with 14 bases between. The CDR3 spans 15 residues. Germline V gives CDR1 DFQATT, CDR2 SNEGSKA (reference sequence).

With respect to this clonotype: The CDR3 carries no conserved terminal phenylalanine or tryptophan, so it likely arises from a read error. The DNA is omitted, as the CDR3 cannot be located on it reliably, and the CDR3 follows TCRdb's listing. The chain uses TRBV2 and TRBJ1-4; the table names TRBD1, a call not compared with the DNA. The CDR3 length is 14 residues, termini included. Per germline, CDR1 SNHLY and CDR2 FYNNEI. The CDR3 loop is CASSAGTVEQYFGP.

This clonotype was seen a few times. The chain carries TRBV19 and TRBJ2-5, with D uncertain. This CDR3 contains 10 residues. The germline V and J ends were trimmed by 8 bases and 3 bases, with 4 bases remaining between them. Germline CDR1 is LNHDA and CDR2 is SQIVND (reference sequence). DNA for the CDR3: TGTGCCAGTCAAGAAGAGACCCAGTACTTC. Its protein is CASQEETQYF.

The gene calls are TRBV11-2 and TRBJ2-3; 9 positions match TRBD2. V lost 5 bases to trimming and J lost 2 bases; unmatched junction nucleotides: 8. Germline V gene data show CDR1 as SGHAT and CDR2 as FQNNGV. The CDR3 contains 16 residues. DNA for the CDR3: TGTGCCAGCAGCCCTCGGGCTAGCGGGGCCACAGATACGCAGTATTTT. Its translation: CASSPRASGATDTQYF.

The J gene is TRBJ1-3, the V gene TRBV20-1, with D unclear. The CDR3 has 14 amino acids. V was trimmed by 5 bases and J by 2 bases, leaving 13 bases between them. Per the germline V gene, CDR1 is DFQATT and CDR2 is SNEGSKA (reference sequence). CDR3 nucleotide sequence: TGCAGTGCTGCCGTGGGGTTACCTGGAAACACCATATATTTT. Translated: CSAAVGLPGNTIYF.

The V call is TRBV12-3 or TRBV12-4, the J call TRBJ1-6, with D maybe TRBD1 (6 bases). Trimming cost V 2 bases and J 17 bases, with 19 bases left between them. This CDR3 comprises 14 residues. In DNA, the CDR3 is TGTGCCAGCAGTTTAAGGCAGGGGCTACTCTATGTCCACTTT. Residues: CASSLRQGLLYVHF.

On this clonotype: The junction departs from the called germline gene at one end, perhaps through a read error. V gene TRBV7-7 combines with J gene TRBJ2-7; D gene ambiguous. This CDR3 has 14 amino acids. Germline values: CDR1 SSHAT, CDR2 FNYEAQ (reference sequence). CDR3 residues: CASSIGPDNYEHYF. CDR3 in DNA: TGTGCCAGCAGTATAGGTCCAGATAACTACGAGCATTACTTC.

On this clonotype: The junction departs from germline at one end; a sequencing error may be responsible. The DNA for the CDR3 is TGTGCCAGCAGAGCGGGGGGAATGAGGGACACCATTTTT. Translating it yields CASRAGGMRDTIF. V is TRBV7-6 and J is TRBJ1-1; a possible D gene is TRBD1 (6 bases). Germline V lookup: CDR1 SGHVS, CDR2 FNYEAQ. The CDR3 runs to 13 residues.

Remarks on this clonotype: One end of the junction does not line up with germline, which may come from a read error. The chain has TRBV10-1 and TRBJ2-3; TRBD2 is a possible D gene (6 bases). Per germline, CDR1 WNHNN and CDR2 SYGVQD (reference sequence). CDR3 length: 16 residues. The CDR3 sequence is CASSESGGASTDTQYF. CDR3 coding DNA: TGCGCCAGCAGTGAGTCAGGCGGGGCCAGCACGGATACGCAGTATTTT.

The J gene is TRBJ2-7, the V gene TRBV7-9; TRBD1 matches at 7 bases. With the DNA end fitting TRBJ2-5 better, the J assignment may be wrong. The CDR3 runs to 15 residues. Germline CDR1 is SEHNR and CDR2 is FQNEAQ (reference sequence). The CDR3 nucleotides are TGTGCCAGCAGCTCCCGACAGGGTTGGCAAGAGACCCAGTACTTC. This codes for CASSSRQGWQETQYF.

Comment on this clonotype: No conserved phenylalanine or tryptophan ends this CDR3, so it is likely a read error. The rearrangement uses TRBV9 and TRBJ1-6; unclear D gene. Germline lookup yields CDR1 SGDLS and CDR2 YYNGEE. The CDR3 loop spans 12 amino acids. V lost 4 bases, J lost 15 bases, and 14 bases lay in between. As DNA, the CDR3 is TGTGCCAGCAGCTCGGGCCGGCACCTCCTCCACTCT. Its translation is CASSSGRHLLHS.

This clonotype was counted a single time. CDR3 nucleotides: TGTGCCAGCAGCCCCCGGGGAGGCACTCCCCCCTATGGCTACACCTTC. Protein sequence: CASSPRGGTPPYGYTF. This chain connects TRBV7-9 to TRBJ1-2; the D is unclear. This CDR3 has 16 amino acids. Trimming removed 5 bases from V and 4 bases from J, with 20 bases in between. CDR1 and CDR2 (germline): SEHNR, FQNEAQ (reference sequence).

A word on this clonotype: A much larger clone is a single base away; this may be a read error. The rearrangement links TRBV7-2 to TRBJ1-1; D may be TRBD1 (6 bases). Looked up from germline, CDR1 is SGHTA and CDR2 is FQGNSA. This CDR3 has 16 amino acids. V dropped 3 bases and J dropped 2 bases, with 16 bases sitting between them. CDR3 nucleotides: TGTGCCAGCAGCTTTTTCGACAGGAGGCGTAACACTGAAGCTTTCTTT. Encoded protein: CASSFFDRRRNTEAFF.

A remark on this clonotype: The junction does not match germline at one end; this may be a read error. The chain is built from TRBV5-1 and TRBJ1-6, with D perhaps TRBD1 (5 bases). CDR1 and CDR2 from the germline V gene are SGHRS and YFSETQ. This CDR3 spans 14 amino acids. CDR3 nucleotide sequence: TGTGCCAGCAGCTTACTCACAGGCAATGCACCCCTCCACTTT. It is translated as CASSLLTGNAPLHF.

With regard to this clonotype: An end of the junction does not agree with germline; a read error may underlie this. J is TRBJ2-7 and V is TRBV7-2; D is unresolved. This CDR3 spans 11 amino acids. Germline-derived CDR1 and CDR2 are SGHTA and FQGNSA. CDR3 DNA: TGTGCCAGCAGCCTTAGGAGCGAGGAGTACTTC. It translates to CASSLRSEEYF.

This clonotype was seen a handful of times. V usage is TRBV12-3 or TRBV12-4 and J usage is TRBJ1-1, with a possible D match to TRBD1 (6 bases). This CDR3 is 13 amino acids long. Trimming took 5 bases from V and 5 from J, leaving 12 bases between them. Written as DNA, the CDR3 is TGTGCCAGCAGTCCCGACAGGAGAACTGAAGCTTTCTTT. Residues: CASSPDRRTEAFF.

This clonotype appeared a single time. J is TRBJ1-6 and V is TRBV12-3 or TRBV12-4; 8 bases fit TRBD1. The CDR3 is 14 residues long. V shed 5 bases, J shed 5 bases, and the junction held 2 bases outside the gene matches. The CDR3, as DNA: TGTGCCAGCAGTCCGACAGGGGATAATTCACCCCTCCACTTT. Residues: CASSPTGDNSPLHF.

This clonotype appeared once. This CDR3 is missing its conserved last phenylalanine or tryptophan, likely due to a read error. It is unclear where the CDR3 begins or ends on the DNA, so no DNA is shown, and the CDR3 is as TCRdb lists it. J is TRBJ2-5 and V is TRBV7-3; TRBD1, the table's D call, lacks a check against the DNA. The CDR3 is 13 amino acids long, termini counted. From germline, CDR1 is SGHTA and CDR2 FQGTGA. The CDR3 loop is CASSPGGTSNEQY.

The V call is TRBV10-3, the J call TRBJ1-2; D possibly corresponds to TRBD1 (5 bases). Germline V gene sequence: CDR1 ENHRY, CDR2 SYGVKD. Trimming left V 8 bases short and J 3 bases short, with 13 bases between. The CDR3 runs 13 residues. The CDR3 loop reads CAIGDQGDYGYTF. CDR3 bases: TGTGCCATCGGGGATCAGGGCGACTATGGCTACACCTTC.

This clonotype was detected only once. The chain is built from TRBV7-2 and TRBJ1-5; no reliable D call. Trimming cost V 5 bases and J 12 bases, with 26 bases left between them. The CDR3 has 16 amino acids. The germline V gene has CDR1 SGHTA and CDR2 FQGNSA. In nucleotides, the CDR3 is TGTGCCAGCAGCAAATCCACACCCGCGAACAACGGGGACCAGCATTTT. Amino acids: CASSKSTPANNGDQHF.

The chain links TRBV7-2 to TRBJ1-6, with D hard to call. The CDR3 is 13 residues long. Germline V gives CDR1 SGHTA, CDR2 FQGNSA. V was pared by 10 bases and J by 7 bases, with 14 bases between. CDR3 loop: CATSPVQNSPLHF. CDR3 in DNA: TGTGCCACCTCCCCGGTGCAGAATTCACCCCTCCACTTT.

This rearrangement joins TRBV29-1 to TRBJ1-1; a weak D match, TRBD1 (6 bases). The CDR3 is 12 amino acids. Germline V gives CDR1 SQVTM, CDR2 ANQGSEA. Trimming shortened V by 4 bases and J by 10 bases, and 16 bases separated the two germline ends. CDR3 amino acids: CSVVTGGFVAFF. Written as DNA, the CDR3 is TGCAGCGTTGTAACGGGGGGCTTTGTAGCTTTCTTT.

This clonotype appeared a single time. The CDR3 region has the DNA TGTGCCAGCAGCTGGAAACTAGCGGGGTGGGGACCCTACCACTTT. This codes for CASSWKLAGWGPYHF. The rearrangement joins TRBV7-2 to TRBJ1-6, with a weak D call TRBD1 (5 bases). This CDR3 has 15 residues. Germline-derived CDR1 and CDR2 are SGHTA and FQGNSA. Trimming stripped 4 bases from V and 18 bases from J, with 25 bases between.